This T cell receptor beta chain was retrieved from a study of T cells after yellow fever vaccination. After removal of 3 bases from V and 8 bases from J, the junction contained 7 bases not matched to a gene. The CDR3 runs 14 residues. CDR1 and CDR2 from the germline V gene are SEHNR and FQNEAQ (reference sequence). This clonotype occurred a few times. Its antigen is unidentified. The 5'RACE template-switching step produced TCR cDNA and added a universal primer site and UMIs. TCRdb redid the calling of the 5' RACE reads with MiXCR, one entry per CDR3 protein. The table has 250,000 or so distinct CDR3 sequences, less than 9% seen once. Study-wide results and caveats: The secondary response was weaker, and its peak arrived faster, on day 5 versus 15.

The V call is TRBV7-9, the J call TRBJ1-3; 7 nucleotides match TRBD1. The origin of this receptor is a man aged 30 to 39 who received the YFV17D yellow fever vaccine. The material was CD4+ T cells sorted from PBMCs, obtained 15 days after the yellow fever booster vaccination. The CDR3 DNA sequence: TGTGCCAGCAGCTTCGGGACAGTCGGGGACACCATATATTTT. It translates to CASSFGTVGDTIYF.